This T cell receptor beta chain was documented in a study of vaccination and CD4 T cells after COVID-19. The wider study: Overlapping SARS-CoV-2, HCoV-NL63, HCoV-OC43 and HCoV-229E spike peptides stimulated the cells. Control wells got either CEFX epitopes, HIV-1 Nef peptides, or no peptide at all.

Treatment meaning: roughly ten-day PBMC culture with coronavirus spike peptide pools or control peptides (ViraFEST assay). The assay that was used to sequence DNA from cultured CD4+ T cells was the Oncomine TCR Beta short-read assay. TCRdb called the PCR reads again in MiXCR, with one record for every CDR3 protein. The sample holds about 15,000 distinct CDR3 sequences, 60% to 70% seen once. Losses at the gene ends were 6 bases for V and 5 bases for J; bases not matched to a gene: 9. This CDR3 region has 15 residues. Germline lookup yields CDR1 SGHTA and CDR2 FQGNSA. A word on this clonotype: Its specificity is not known.

The TCR sequence derives from a human donor who had recovered from COVID-19. The rearrangement uses TRBV7-2 and TRBJ2-1; 8 positions match TRBD2. The sample comprised CD4+ T cells from blood, cultured in vitro. Here the CDR3 reads CASSREGSANNEQFF. The CDR3 nucleotides read TGTGCCAGCAGTCGGGAGGGGAGCGCTAACAATGAGCAGTTCTTC.